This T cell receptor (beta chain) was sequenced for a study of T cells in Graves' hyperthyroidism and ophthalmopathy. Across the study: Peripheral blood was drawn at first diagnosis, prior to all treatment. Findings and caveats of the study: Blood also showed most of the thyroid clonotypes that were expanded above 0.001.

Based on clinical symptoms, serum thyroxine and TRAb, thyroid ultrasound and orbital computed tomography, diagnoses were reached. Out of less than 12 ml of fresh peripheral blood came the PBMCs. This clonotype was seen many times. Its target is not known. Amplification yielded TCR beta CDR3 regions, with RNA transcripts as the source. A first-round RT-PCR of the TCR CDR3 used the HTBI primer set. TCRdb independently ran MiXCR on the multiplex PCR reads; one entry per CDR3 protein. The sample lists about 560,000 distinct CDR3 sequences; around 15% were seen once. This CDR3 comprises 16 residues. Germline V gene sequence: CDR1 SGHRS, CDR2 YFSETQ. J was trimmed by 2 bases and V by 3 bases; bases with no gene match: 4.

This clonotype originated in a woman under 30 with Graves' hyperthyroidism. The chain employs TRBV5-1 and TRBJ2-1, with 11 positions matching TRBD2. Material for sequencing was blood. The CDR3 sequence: CASSSSGGKTYNEQFF. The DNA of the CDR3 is TGCGCCAGCAGCTCTAGCGGGGGGAAAACCTACAATGAGCAGTTCTTC. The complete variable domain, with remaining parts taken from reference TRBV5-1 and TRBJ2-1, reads KAGVTQTPRYLIKTRGQQVTLSCSPISGHRSVSWYQQTPGQGLQFLFEYFSETQRNKGNFPGRFSGRQFSNSRSEMNVSTLELGDSALYLCASSSSGGKTYNEQFFGPGTRLTVL.